This paragraph covers one T cell receptor beta chain sequence. The CDR3 has 13 amino acids. V was cut by 4 bases and J by 7 bases, with 10 bases left in between. Germline CDR1 reads SNHLY; CDR2 reads FYNNEI. In the study's own analysis: The assay estimated nucleated cells by amplifying reference gene primers. TCRdb keeps only in-frame clones here, not all; method: immunoSEQ multiplex PCR. Clone size and the V and J calls come from that table; the DNA yielded D and trimming. In the table there are about 240,000 clones, more than 70% of which are singletons. The entry originates in a study of blood T cell repertoires in COVID-19. Study-level information: The study drew acute and convalescent COVID-19 samples from the United States, Italy and Spain. T cells, B-cell-depleted T cells, or PBMCs supplied cDNA or gDNA.

Sequenced input: peripheral blood. The chain recombines TRBV2 with TRBJ1-4; D might be TRBD1 (6 bases). The TCR comes from a man older than 75 with acute or convalescent COVID-19. CDR3 coding DNA: TGTGCCAGCAGTGTGGGAGGGGGTGAAAAACTGTTTTTT. This gives the protein CASSVGGGEKLFF.